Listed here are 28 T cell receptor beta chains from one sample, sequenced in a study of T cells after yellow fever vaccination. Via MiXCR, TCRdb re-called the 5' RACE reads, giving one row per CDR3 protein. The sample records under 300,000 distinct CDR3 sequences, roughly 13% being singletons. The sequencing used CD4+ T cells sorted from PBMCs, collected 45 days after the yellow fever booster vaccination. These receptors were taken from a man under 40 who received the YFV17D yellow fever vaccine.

This CDR3 is CASSRWQGYGYTF. Written as DNA, the CDR3 is TGTGCCAGCAGCCGCTGGCAGGGGTATGGCTACACCTTC. The chain couples TRBV21-1 to TRBJ1-2; TRBD1 is taken as the D call from the table, unchecked against the DNA. TRBV21-1 is designated a pseudogene. The CDR3 consists of 13 residues.

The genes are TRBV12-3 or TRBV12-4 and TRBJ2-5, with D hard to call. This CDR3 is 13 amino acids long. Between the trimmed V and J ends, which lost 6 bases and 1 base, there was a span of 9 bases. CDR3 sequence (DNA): TGTGCCAGCAGAAAGTACGGCCAAGAGACCCAGTACTTC. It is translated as CASRKYGQETQYF.

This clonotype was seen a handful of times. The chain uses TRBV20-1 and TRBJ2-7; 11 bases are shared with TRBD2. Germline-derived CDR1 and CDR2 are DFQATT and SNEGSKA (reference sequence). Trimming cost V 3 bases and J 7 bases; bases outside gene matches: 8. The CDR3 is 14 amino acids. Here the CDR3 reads CSASVAGGTGEQYF. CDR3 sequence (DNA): TGCAGTGCTAGTGTAGCGGGAGGGACGGGGGAGCAGTACTTC.

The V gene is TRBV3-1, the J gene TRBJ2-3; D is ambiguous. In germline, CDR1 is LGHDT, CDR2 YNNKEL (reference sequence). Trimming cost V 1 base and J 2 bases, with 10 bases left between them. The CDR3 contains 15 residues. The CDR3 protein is CASSQAFSTTDTQYF. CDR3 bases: TGTGCCAGCAGCCAAGCTTTCTCAACCACAGATACGCAGTATTTT.

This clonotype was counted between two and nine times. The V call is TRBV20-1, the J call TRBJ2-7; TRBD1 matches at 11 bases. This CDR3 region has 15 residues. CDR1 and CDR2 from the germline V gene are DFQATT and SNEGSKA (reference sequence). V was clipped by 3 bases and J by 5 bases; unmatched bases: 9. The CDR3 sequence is CSASDRDRGLNEQYF. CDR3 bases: TGCAGTGCTAGCGACCGGGACAGGGGGTTAAACGAGCAGTACTTC.

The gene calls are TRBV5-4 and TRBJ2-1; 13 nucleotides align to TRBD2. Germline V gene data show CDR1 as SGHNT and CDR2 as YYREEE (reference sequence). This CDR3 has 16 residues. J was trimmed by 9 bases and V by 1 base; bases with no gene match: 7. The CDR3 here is CASSLTTSGRAAEQFF. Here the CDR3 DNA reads TGTGCCAGCAGCTTGACAACTAGCGGGAGGGCGGCTGAGCAGTTCTTC.

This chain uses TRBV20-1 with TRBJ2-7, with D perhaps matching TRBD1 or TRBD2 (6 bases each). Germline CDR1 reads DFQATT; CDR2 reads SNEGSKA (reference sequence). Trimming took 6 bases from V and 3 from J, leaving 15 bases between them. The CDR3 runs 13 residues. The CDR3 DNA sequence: TGCAGTGCCTTTAGCGGAGGGGGCTACGAGCAGTACTTC. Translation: CSAFSGGGYEQYF.

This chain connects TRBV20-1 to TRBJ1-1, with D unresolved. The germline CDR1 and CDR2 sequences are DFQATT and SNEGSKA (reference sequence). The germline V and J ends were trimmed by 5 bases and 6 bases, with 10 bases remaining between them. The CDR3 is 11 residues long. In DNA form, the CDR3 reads TGCAGTGCTCCCCAGGAGGCTGAAGCTTTCTTT. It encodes CSAPQEAEAFF.

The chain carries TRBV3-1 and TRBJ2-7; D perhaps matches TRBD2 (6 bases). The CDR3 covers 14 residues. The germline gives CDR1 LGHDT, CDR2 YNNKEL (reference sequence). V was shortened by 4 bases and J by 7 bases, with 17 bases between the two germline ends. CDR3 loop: CASSPSGSSLEQYF. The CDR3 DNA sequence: TGTGCCAGCAGCCCATCCGGGAGTTCGCTAGAGCAGTACTTC.

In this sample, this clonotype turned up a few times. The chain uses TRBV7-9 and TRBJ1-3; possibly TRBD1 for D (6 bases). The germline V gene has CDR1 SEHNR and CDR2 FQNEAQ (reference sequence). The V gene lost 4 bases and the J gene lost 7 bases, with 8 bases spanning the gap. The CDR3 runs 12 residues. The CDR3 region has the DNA TGTGCCAGCAGCTACCAGGGGAACACCATATATTTT. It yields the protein CASSYQGNTIYF.

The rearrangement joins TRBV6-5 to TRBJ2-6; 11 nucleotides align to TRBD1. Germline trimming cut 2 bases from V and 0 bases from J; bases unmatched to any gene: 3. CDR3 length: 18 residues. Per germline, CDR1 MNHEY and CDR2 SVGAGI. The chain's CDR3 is CASSYSGTGGSGANVLTF. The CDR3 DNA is TGTGCCAGCAGTTACAGTGGGACAGGGGGCTCTGGGGCCAACGTCCTGACTTTC.

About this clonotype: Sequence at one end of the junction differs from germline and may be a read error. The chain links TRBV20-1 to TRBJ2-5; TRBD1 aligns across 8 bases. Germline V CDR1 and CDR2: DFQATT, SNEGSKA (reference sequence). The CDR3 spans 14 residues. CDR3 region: CSARGQGPQETQYF. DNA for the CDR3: TGCAGTGCCAGAGGACAGGGTCCCCAAGAGACCCAGTACTTC.

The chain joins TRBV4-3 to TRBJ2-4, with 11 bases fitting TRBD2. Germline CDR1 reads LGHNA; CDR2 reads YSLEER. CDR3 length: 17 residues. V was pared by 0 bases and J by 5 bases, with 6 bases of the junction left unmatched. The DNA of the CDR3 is TGCGCCAGCAGCCAAGAACCACGGGGACTAGCGGAAAACATTCAGTACTTC. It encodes CASSQEPRGLAENIQYF.

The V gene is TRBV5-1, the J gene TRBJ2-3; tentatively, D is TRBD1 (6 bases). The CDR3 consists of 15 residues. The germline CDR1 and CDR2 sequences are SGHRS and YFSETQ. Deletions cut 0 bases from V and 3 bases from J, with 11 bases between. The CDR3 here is CASSLDRAGTDTQYF. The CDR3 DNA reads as TGCGCCAGCAGCTTGGACAGGGCGGGTACAGATACGCAGTATTTT.

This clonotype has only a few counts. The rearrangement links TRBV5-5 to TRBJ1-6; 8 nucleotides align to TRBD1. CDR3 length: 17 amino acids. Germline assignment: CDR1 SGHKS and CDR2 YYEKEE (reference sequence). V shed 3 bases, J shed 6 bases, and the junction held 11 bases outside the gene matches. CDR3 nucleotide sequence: TGTGCCAGCAGCTCGGGCAGCACAGGGGGAGGTAATTCACCCCTCCACTTT. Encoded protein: CASSSGSTGGGNSPLHF.

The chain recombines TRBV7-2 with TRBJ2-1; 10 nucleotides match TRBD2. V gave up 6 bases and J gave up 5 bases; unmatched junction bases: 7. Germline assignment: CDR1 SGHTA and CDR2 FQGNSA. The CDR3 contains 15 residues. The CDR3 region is CASRTGTSVNNEQFF. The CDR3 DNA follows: TGTGCCAGCAGAACCGGGACTAGCGTCAACAATGAGCAGTTCTTC.

The CDR3 reads CASSQTQAHEQYF. CDR3 DNA sequence: TGTGCCAGCAGCCAAACACAGGCCCACGAGCAGTACTTC. The V call is TRBV14, the J call TRBJ2-7; possibly TRBD1 for D (5 bases). This CDR3 has 13 residues. Trimming took 2 bases from V and 5 from J, leaving 10 bases between them. Germline V gives CDR1 SGHDN, CDR2 FVKESK.

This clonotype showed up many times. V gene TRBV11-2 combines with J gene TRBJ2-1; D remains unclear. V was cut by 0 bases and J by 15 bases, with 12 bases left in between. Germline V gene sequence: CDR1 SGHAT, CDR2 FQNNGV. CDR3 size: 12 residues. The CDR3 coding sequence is TGTGCCAGCAGCTTAGACGAACTGGCCCGGTTCTTC. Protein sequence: CASSLDELARFF.

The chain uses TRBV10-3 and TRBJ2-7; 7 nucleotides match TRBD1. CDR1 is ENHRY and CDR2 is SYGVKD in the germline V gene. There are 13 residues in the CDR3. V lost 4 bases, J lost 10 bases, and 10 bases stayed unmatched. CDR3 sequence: CAISVGTEDYQYF. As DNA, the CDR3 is TGTGCCATCAGTGTTGGGACAGAAGACTATCAGTACTTC.

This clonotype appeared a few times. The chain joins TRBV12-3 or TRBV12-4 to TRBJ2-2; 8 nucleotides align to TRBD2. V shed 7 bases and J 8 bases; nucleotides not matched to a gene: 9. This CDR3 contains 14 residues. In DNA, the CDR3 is TGTGCCAGCACCCGGGAGGGGCTCGGAGGGGAGCTGTTTTTT. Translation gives CASTREGLGGELFF.

CDR3: CASSPRTGGVSSYEQYF. CDR3 nucleotides: TGCGCCAGCAGCCCACGGACGGGTGGGGTCAGCTCCTACGAGCAGTACTTC. J is TRBJ2-7 and V is TRBV5-1; no definite D call. The germline V gene has CDR1 SGHRS and CDR2 YFSETQ. The CDR3 length is 17 residues. Trimming removed 4 bases at V and 0 bases at J, with 20 bases between. The full variable domain, its missing parts supplied by reference TRBV5-1 and TRBJ2-7, is KAGVTQTPRYLIKTRGQQVTLSCSPISGHRSVSWYQQTPGQGLQFLFEYFSETQRNKGNFPGRFSGRQFSNSRSEMNVSTLELGDSALYLCASSPRTGGVSSYEQYFGPGTRLTVT.

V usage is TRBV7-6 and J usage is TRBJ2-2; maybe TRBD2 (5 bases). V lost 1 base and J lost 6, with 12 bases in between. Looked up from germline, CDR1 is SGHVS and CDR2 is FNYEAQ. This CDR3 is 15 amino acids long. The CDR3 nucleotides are TGTGCCAGCAGCTTAGGGGGAGTAGGCGCCGGGGAGCTGTTTTTT. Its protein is CASSLGGVGAGELFF.

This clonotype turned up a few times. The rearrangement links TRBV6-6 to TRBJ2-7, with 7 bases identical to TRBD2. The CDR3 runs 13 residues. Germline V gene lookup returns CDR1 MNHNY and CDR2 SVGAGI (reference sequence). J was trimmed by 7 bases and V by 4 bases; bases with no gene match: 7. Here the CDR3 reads CASSWDYTREQYF. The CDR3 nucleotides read TGTGCCAGCAGTTGGGACTACACTAGGGAGCAGTACTTC.

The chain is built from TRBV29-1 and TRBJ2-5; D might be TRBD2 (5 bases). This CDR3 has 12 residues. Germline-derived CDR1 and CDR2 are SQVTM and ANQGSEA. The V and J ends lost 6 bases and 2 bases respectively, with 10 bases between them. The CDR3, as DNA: TGCAGCGTGTCCCGGGGTCAAGAGACCCAGTACTTC. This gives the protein CSVSRGQETQYF.

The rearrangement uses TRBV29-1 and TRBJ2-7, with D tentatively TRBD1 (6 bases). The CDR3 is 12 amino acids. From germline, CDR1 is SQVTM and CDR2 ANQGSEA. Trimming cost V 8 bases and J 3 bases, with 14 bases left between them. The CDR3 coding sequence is TGCAGCTTCGGGACATTAGACTACGAGCAGTACTTC. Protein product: CSFGTLDYEQYF.

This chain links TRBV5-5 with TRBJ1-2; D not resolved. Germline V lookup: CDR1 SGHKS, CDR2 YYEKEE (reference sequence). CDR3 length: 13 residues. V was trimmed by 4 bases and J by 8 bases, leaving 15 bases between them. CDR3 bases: TGTGCCAGCAGCCGCGGGCGCCTGGAGGGCTACACCTTC. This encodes CASSRGRLEGYTF.

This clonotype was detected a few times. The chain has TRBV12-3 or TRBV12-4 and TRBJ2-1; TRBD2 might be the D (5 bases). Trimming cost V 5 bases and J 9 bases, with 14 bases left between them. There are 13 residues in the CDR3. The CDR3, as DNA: TGTGCCAGCAGTGAACGACGGCGGGTTGAGCAGTTCTTC. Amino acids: CASSERRRVEQFF.

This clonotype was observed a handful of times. The CDR3 DNA reads as TGCGCCAGCAGCTTGGCTAGCGGGAAAGAGACCCAGTACTTC. This translates into CASSLASGKETQYF. The chain joins TRBV5-1 to TRBJ2-5, with TRBD2 identical over 9 bases. Germline lookup yields CDR1 SGHRS and CDR2 YFSETQ. This CDR3 comprises 14 residues. With V trimmed by 0 bases and J by 3 bases, 0 bases remained unmatched. Looking up the rest from reference TRBV5-1 and TRBJ2-5 gives the full variable domain: KAGVTQTPRYLIKTRGQQVTLSCSPISGHRSVSWYQQTPGQGLQFLFEYFSETQRNKGNFPGRFSGRQFSNSRSEMNVSTLELGDSALYLCASSLASGKETQYFGPGTRLLVL.